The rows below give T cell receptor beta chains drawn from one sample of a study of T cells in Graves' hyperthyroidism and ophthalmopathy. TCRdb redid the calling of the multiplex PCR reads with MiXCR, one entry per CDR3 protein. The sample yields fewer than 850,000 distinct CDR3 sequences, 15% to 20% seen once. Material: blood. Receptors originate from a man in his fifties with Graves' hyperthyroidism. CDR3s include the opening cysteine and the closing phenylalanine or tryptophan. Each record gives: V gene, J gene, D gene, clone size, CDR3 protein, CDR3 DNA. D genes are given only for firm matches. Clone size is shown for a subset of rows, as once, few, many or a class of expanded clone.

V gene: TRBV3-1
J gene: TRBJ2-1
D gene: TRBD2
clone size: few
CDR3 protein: CASRRTSGRASEQFF
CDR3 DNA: TGTGCCAGCAGGCGCACTAGCGGGAGGGCCAGTGAGCAGTTCTTC

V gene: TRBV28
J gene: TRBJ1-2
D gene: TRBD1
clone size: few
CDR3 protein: CASIETGGSDGYTF
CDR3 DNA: TGTGCCAGCATTGAAACAGGGGGCTCGGATGGCTACACCTTC

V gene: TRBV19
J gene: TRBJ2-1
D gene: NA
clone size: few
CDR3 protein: CASAVNSYNEQFF
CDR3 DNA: TGTGCGAGCGCGGTGAACTCCTACAATGAGCAGTTCTTC

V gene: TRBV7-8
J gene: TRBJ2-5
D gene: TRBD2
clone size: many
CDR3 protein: CASRGRAEKTQYF
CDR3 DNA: TGTGCCAGCAGGGGGAGGGCCGAGAAGACCCAGTACTTC

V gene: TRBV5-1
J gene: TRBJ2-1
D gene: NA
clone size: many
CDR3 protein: CASRLQFNPYNEQFF
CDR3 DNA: TGCGCCAGCAGGCTGCAGTTTAACCCCTACAATGAGCAGTTCTTC

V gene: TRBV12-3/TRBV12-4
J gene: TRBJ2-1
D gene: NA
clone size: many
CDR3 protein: CASSATNEQFF
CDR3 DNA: TGTGCCAGCAGTGCCACGAATGAGCAGTTCTTC

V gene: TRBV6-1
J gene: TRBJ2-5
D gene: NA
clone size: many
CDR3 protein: CASSWLGPGQETQYF
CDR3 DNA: TGTGCCAGCAGTTGGTTGGGACCCGGGCAAGAGACCCAGTACTTC

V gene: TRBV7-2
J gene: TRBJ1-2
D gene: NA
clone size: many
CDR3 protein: CASSSPTANYGYTF
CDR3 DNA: TGTGCCAGCAGCTCGCCGACAGCTAACTATGGCTACACCTTC

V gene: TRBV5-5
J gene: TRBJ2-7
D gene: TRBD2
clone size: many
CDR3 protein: CASSPVWLAGEEQYF
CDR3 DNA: TGTGCCAGCAGCCCGGTATGGCTAGCGGGTGAAGAGCAGTACTTC

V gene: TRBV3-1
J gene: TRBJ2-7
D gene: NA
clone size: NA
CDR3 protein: CASSQITSTHEQYF
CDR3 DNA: TGTGCCAGCAGCCAGATCACTTCCACCCACGAGCAGTACTTC